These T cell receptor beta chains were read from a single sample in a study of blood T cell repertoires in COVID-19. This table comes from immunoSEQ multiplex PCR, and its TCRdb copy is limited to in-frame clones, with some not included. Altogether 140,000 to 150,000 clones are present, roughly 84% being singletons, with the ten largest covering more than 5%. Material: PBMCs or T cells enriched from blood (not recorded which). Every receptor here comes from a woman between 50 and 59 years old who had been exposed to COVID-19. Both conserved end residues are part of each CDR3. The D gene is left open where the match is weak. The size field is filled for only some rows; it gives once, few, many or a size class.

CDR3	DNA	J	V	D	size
CASSFQTEHRYGYTF	TGCGCCAGCAGCTTCCAGACAGAGCACCGCTATGGCTACACCTTC	TRBJ1-2	TRBV5-1	.	.
CASNLNRDRAHQPQHF	TGTGCCAGCAACTTAAACCGGGACAGGGCGCATCAGCCCCAGCATTTT	TRBJ1-5	TRBV2	TRBD1	.
CSVAVGQGLTEAFF	TGCAGCGTTGCGGTGGGACAGGGGTTGACTGAAGCTTTCTTT	TRBJ1-1	TRBV29-1	TRBD1	few
CASRGGRDSPLHF	TGTGCCAGTAGAGGGGGCAGGGATTCACCCCTCCACTTT	TRBJ1-6	TRBV19	TRBD1	.
CASSFAQRTGDQPQHF	TGTGCCAGCAGCTTCGCCCAAAGGACGGGAGATCAGCCCCAGCATTTT	TRBJ1-5	TRBV7-8	.	.
CASSLASGSGGYTF	TGTGCCAGCAGCTTAGCTTCTGGAAGCGGTGGCTACACCTTC	TRBJ1-2	TRBV7-9	.	.
CASSLLAGFQETQYF	TGTGCCAGCAGCTTGCTAGCGGGTTTCCAAGAGACCCAGTACTTC	TRBJ2-5	TRBV7-2	TRBD2	.
CASRSRFLGQGSYEQYF	TGTGCCAGCCGGTCTCGATTCCTGGGACAGGGATCCTACGAGCAGTACTTC	TRBJ2-7	TRBV28	TRBD1	.
CAWSGAGGSYGYTF	TGTGCCTGGAGTGGGGCAGGGGGCTCCTATGGCTACACCTTC	TRBJ1-2	TRBV30	TRBD1	.
CASSLGGGEAFF	TGTGCCAGCAGTCTGGGCGGGGGAGAAGCTTTCTTT	TRBJ1-1	TRBV12-3/TRBV12-4	.	.
CATSRDRYEKLFF	TGTGCCACCAGCAGAGATCGGTACGAAAAACTGTTTTTT	TRBJ1-4	TRBV15	.	few
CASSDRGLNGYTF	TGTGCCAGCAGTGATAGGGGGCTCAATGGCTACACCTTC	TRBJ1-2	TRBV9	TRBD1	.
CASSIPGRKGGGDTQYF	TGTGCCAGCAGCATCCCCGGGCGAAAGGGGGGGGGAGATACGCAGTATTTT	TRBJ2-3	TRBV7-2	.	.
CASSAVHGGEAFF	TGTGCCAGCAGTGCCGTACACGGGGGTGAAGCTTTCTTT	TRBJ1-1	TRBV25-1	.	once
CASTLRLGGGYEQYF	TGTGCCAGCACCCTAAGGCTGGGGGGAGGCTACGAGCAGTACTTC	TRBJ2-7	TRBV7-2	.	.
CASGLVELFAGTYTEAFF	TGTGCTAGTGGTTTGGTAGAGCTTTTCGCAGGGACATACACTGAAGCTTTCTTT	TRBJ1-1	TRBV12-5	.	.
CSASISGGSETQYF	TGCAGTGCTAGTATCTCCGGGGGGTCAGAGACCCAGTACTTC	TRBJ2-5	TRBV20-1	TRBD2	.
CATILQDVPYEQYF	TGTGCCACCATCCTACAGGACGTACCCTACGAGCAGTACTTC	TRBJ2-7	TRBV6-6	.	.
CASSQGQSEKLFF	TGTGCCAGCAGCCAAGGACAGTCTGAAAAACTGTTTTTT	TRBJ1-4	TRBV7-8	.	few
CASRDREGSPLHF	TGTGCCAGCAGAGACAGGGAAGGCTCACCCCTCCACTTT	TRBJ1-6	TRBV12-3/TRBV12-4	TRBD1	few
CASSTGGPGELFF	TGTGCCAGCAGTACAGGGGGTCCCGGGGAGCTGTTTTTT	TRBJ2-2	TRBV6-2/TRBV6-3	TRBD1	.
CASSPTSRQGLGYTF	TGTGCCAGCAGCCCAACATCAAGACAGGGATTGGGCTACACCTTC	TRBJ1-2	TRBV11-1	TRBD1	.
CASSPQTGAYNEQFF	TGTGCCAGCTCACCACAGACAGGGGCTTACAATGAGCAGTTCTTC	TRBJ2-1	TRBV18	TRBD1	.
CASNSGATYNEQFF	TGTGCCAGCAATAGCGGGGCGACCTACAATGAGCAGTTCTTC	TRBJ2-1	TRBV7-8	TRBD2	.
CASRLIGGGGNEQFF	TGCGCCAGCAGACTCATAGGGGGAGGGGGCAATGAGCAGTTCTTC	TRBJ2-1	TRBV5-1	.	few
CASQQGAQGEQYF	TGTGCCAGCCAACAGGGGGCGCAAGGCGAGCAGTACTTC	TRBJ2-7	TRBV7-2	TRBD1	.
CASTPGGSYEQYF	TGTGCCAGCACTCCCGGAGGCTCCTACGAGCAGTACTTC	TRBJ2-7	TRBV6-5	.	.
CASSLGASGRTSEDTQYF	TGTGCCAGCAGCTTAGGGGCGTCGGGGCGCACTAGCGAAGATACGCAGTATTTT	TRBJ2-3	TRBV7-2	TRBD2	.
CAISGGLGQGGDEQYF	TGTGCCATCAGTGGGGGACTCGGACAGGGCGGCGACGAGCAGTACTTC	TRBJ2-7	TRBV10-3	TRBD1	.
CSASRLADSREQFF	TGCAGTGCTAGTAGGCTAGCGGATAGTCGCGAGCAGTTCTTC	TRBJ2-1	TRBV20-1	TRBD2	few
CASSITGGEAFF	TGTGCCAGCAGCATAACGGGGGGTGAAGCTTTCTTT	TRBJ1-1	TRBV7-9	.	once
CASSLGTVYEQYF	TGTGCCAGCAGTTTAGGGACAGTCTACGAGCAGTACTTC	TRBJ2-7	TRBV12-3/TRBV12-4	.	.
CASKVQGDYEQYF	TGTGCCAGTAAGGTACAGGGTGACTACGAGCAGTACTTC	TRBJ2-7	TRBV19	.	.
CASSLSSGGGNEQFF	TGTGCCAGCAGTTTATCAAGCGGGGGGGGCAATGAGCAGTTCTTC	TRBJ2-1	TRBV27	TRBD2	.
CASTGGYSPLHF	TGTGCCAGCACCGGAGGGTATTCACCCCTCCACTTT	TRBJ1-6	TRBV25-1	.	.